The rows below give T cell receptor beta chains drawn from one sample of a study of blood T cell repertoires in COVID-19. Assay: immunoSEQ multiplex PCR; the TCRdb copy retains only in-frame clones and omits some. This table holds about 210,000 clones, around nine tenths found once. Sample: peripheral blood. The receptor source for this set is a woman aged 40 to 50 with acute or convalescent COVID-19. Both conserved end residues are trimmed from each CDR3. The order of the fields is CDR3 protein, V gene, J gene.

ASSAGVLGNQPQH,TRBV2,TRBJ1-5
ASSSGQFYGYT,TRBV5-1,TRBJ1-2
ATSSRPGSNQPQH,TRBV19,TRBJ1-5
ATSRGRRASGRDTQY,TRBV15,TRBJ2-3
AWSVGSNYGYT,TRBV30,TRBJ1-2
ASSLTGTYGYT,TRBV5-6,TRBJ1-2
ASSVVAPAEQF,TRBV9,TRBJ2-1
AWSVSGAGELF,TRBV30,TRBJ2-2
ASIPGQGNQPQH,TRBV19,TRBJ1-5
ASSPPTGQETQY,TRBV18,TRBJ2-5
ATSPRTGGNQPQH,TRBV24-1,TRBJ1-5
ASNSFGGNTEAF,TRBV9,TRBJ1-1
ASSFGGNYGYT,TRBV5-1,TRBJ1-2
ASSLVSGSPQY,TRBV7-8,TRBJ2-5
ASSEITSTDTQY,TRBV5-4,TRBJ2-3
ASSLDRGNTIY,TRBV5-6,TRBJ1-3
ASSSEASGTDTQY,TRBV9,TRBJ2-3
SASGTSGAGELF,TRBV20-1,TRBJ2-2
ASSSGMRGLTNSPLH,TRBV7-2,TRBJ1-6
ASSHQVYGYT,TRBV4-1,TRBJ1-2
ASSMAGRGDNSPLH,TRBV19,TRBJ1-6
ASSPRQGGMNTEAF,TRBV9,TRBJ1-1
ASSQGAGGYNEQF,TRBV4-1,TRBJ2-1
SVSTGVYEKLF,TRBV29-1,TRBJ1-4
ASSDRTGFGYT,TRBV6-1,TRBJ1-2
ASSQYLRGSTDTQY,TRBV4-1,TRBJ2-3
SVRTSGGNEQF,TRBV29-1,TRBJ2-1
ASSLPGLTQY,TRBV12-3/TRBV12-4,TRBJ2-5
ASSLSNRGLNQPQH,TRBV7-8,TRBJ1-5
ASSLLGQGGTGELF,TRBV7-2,TRBJ2-2
ASSTGQGESGYT,TRBV19,TRBJ1-2
ASSFPWTGNPSNYGYT,TRBV7-9,TRBJ1-2
ASSIDHDSTYGYT,TRBV19,TRBJ1-2
ASSPPYVTDTQY,TRBV27,TRBJ2-3
ACTAPPNEKLF,TRBV30,TRBJ1-4
ASSSGQVLTDTQY,TRBV5-8,TRBJ2-3
ASSKGLGGAKGIQY,TRBV21-1,TRBJ2-4
ASSQDPQGAGTEAF,TRBV3-1/TRBV3-2,TRBJ1-1
ATSKRSGGPISTDTQY,TRBV24-1,TRBJ2-3
ASSPQGGNQPQH,TRBV27,TRBJ1-5
ATSRDVTGYGYT,TRBV15,TRBJ1-2
ASSWTGDDYGYT,TRBV5-1,TRBJ1-2
ASSPAEGATDTQY,TRBV18,TRBJ2-3
ASSQGPGGQGQY,TRBV4-1,TRBJ2-3
AISDLGGGTEAF,TRBV10-3,TRBJ1-1
ASSSHLSVEQF,TRBV9,TRBJ2-1
ASTLGTGDYNEQF,TRBV19,TRBJ2-1
ASSESVHDRGNEKLF,TRBV25-1,TRBJ1-4
ASRPTSGATYNEQF,TRBV19,TRBJ2-1
ASSMPGQGFQETQY,TRBV19,TRBJ2-5
ASSLAGGLWGEQF,TRBV27,TRBJ2-1